Reported below is one T cell receptor (beta chain). What it recognizes is unknown. This CDR3 spans 17 amino acids. The V gene's germline CDR1 is SEHNR and CDR2 FQNEAQ (reference sequence). V lost 5 bases, J lost 3 bases, and 13 bases stayed unmatched. Generated by immunoSEQ multiplex PCR, the TCRdb table keeps only in-frame clones and is missing some. The top ten hold roughly 2.7% of the sample, which has some 96,000 clones, roughly 90% seen once. The data stem from a study of T cell responses to AZD1222 COVID-19 vaccine. Notes on the study in general: With two AZD1222 doses given, Spike-specific TCR breadth and depth both rose. Reports say nearly half of spike-specific TCRs go after unmutated variant regions.

The chain recombines TRBV7-9 with TRBJ2-7, with 10 bases identical to TRBD1. The receptor was isolated from an adult in good health. This sample comprised peripheral blood, obtained on day 0 of AZD1222 vaccination. CDR3 nucleotides: TGTGCCAGCAGCCGAAAAACACCTGACAGGGGGCTCTACGAGCAGTACTTC. It translates to CASSRKTPDRGLYEQYF.